These 2 T cell receptor beta chains share one sample of origin, sequenced in a study of human T cells and chemical hapten exposure (dated by TCRdb to the early 2020s). The library came from RACE. Sequenced using a NextSeq 500. The public reads were reanalyzed by TCRdb: fastp trimming at Q25, MiXCR alignment, in-frame beta chains only. Every entry covers one CDR3 protein and lists the most common genes and DNA from its rows. The sample table holds about 180,000 distinct CDR3 sequences, of which approximately 29% were seen once. The ten largest make up 2.9% of the sample. Read against the paper, the sample's time point label means: pre-sensitization, week 0. Per the publication, the treatment or condition label means: therapeutic diphenylcyclopropenone sensitization with weekly scalp DPC. Specimen: whole blood, collected in connection with sensitization to the hapten diphenylcyclopropenone (DPC). The receptors stem from a woman aged 25 to 39 with alopecia areata. Some clones in this sample may be carry-over from other donors' samples.

The J gene is TRBJ2-3, the V gene TRBV5-1; D gene unclear. Germline CDR1 SGHRS, CDR2 YFSETQ. The V gene lost 0 bases and the J gene lost 2 bases, with 7 bases spanning the gap. The CDR3 has 14 amino acids. The CDR3 region has the DNA TGCGCCAGCAGCTTGGTGGCAGTCACAGATACGCAGTATTTT. This translates into CASSLVAVTDTQYF.

This clonotype was counted only a few times. The CDR3 here is CASSQNQGYGYTF. CDR3 DNA: TGCGCCAGCAGCCAAAATCAGGGCTATGGCTACACCTTC. The chain recombines TRBV4-3 with TRBJ1-2, with D perhaps TRBD1 (5 bases). This CDR3 comprises 13 residues. Per the germline V gene, CDR1 is LGHNA and CDR2 is YSLEER. Trimming took off 2 bases at V and 4 bases at J, with 8 bases between the two ends.